One TCR beta chain is described in this entry. With a much larger clone just one base away, this may be a read error. TCRdb reanalysed the PCR reads using MiXCR and keeps one entry per CDR3 protein. The sample has about 320,000 distinct CDR3 sequences; 20% to 25% are singletons. This specimen belongs to a study of molecular identifiers for immune sequencing clone quantification. This CDR3 is built from 15 residues. CDR1 SEHNR and CDR2 FQNEAQ come from the germline V gene (reference sequence). The sequenced sample was naive CD8+ T cells from blood, with Jurkat cell RNA spiked in. The subset denotes: FACS-sorted CD8+CD4-CCR7+CD45RA+ naive T cells. The sequence was collected from a human donor in good health. Some libraries in this study had Jurkat cell RNA spiked in. This sequence joins TRBV7-9 and TRBJ1-2, with D possibly being TRBD1 (6 bases). CDR3 in amino acids: CASSCTGWRNSGYTF. The CDR3 nucleotides read TGTGCCAGCAGCTGCACAGGGTGGAGGAACTCTGGCTACACCTTC.